These 21 T cell receptor beta chains were all obtained from the same sample, sequenced in a study of cytomegalovirus exposure and HLA in healthy donors. This PCR relied on a set of 60 Vbeta primers and 13 Jbeta primers. Some clones are missing from TCRdb's copy, which holds only in-frame ones; the method was immunoSEQ multiplex PCR. The profile shows 120,000 or so clones, around 70% of them singletons. Sequencing was carried out using PBMCs. Receptors originate from a woman aged 40-49 years in good health and CMV-seronegative.

This chain links TRBV5-1 with TRBJ2-5, with TRBD2 matching over 7 bases. V trimming: 2 bases; J trimming: 4 bases; junction bases outside the gene matches: 5. The CDR3 extends over 14 amino acids. Germline-derived CDR1 and CDR2 are SGHRS and YFSETQ. In DNA, the CDR3 is TGCGCCAGCAGCTTAACGGGCGGGGGAGAGACCCAGTACTTC. Its translation is CASSLTGGGETQYF.

The J gene is TRBJ2-5, the V gene TRBV27, with a tentative D call TRBD2 (6 bases). The CDR3 extends over 13 amino acids. In germline, CDR1 is MNHEY, CDR2 SMNVEV (reference sequence). Deletions cut 10 bases from V and 0 bases from J, with 12 bases between. The DNA for the CDR3 is TGTGCCACCGGAGGGAGTTACCAAGAGACCCAGTACTTC. Its translation is CATGGSYQETQYF.

Concerning this clone: One end of the junction fails to match germline, which may point to a read error. The J gene is TRBJ2-6, the V gene TRBV7-9, with D maybe TRBD2 (7 bases). This CDR3 spans 15 amino acids. From germline, CDR1 is SEHNR and CDR2 FQNEAQ (reference sequence). The CDR3 is CSSSLGGVGANVLTF. The CDR3 DNA is TGTTCCAGCAGCTTAGGGGGGGTTGGGGCCAACGTCCTGACTTTC.

J is TRBJ2-2 and V is TRBV7-3; D might be TRBD1 (6 bases). Trimming removed 5 bases from V and 4 bases from J, with 14 bases in between. Looked up from germline, CDR1 is SGHTA and CDR2 is FQGTGA. The CDR3 runs to 15 residues. The CDR3 loop is CASSLSDSRTGELFF. The CDR3 nucleotides read TGTGCCAGCAGCCTCTCGGACAGTCGCACCGGGGAGCTGTTTTTT. The entire variable domain, with the rest obtained from reference TRBV7-3 and TRBJ2-2, is as follows: GAGVSQTPSNKVTEKGKYVELRCDPISGHTALYWYRQSLGQGPEFLIYFQGTGAADDSGLPNDRFFAVRPEGSVSTLKIQRTERGDSAVYLCASSLSDSRTGELFFGEGSRLTVL.

This chain uses TRBV29-1 with TRBJ2-4; 9 nucleotides align to TRBD2. CDR1 is SQVTM and CDR2 is ANQGSEA in the germline V gene. This CDR3 comprises 15 residues. Trimming removed 3 bases from V and 6 bases from J; junction bases left unmatched: 9. Here the CDR3 reads CSVDGSGGRGNIQYF. The CDR3 DNA is TGCAGCGTTGACGGGAGCGGGGGGAGGGGAAACATTCAGTACTTC.

This clone appeared a few times. The CDR3 DNA reads TGTGCCAGTAGTATCCCCCCGACAGTACCCAGGAGGAACACTGAAGCTTTCTTT. Translated, it gives CASSIPPTVPRRNTEAFF. The chain recombines TRBV19 with TRBJ1-1; a weak D match, TRBD1 (5 bases). This CDR3 region has 18 residues. The V end was cut by 3 bases, the J end by 1 base, with 21 bases between. CDR1 and CDR2 (germline): LNHDA, SQIVND (reference sequence).

This sequence joins TRBV5-3 and TRBJ1-1, with TRBD1 identical over 11 bases. TRBV5-3 is recorded as an ORF, its role being uncertain. Unmatched junction bases numbered 27, after V lost 3 bases and J lost 2 bases. This CDR3 has 23 residues. The CDR3 nucleotides read TGTGCCAGAAGCTATTCCGAGAGGGGTTTTAGTATCGGGGGACAGGGGGATAACACTGAAGCTTTCTTT. It yields the protein CARSYSERGFSIGGQGDNTEAFF.

The genes are TRBV29-1 and TRBJ2-5; TRBD1 might be the D (6 bases). CDR3 length: 12 amino acids. Between the trimmed V and J ends, which lost 3 bases and 5 bases, there was a span of 10 bases. Germline V gives CDR1 SQVTM, CDR2 ANQGSEA. The CDR3 nucleotides read TGCAGCGTTGAGGGGGCGGTGGAGACCCAGTACTTC. Amino acid sequence: CSVEGAVETQYF.

This clone occurred a few times. V and J are TRBV29-1 and TRBJ1-2; D unclear. V lost 3 bases, J lost 4 bases, and 3 bases lay in between. CDR3 length: 10 residues. From germline, CDR1 is SQVTM and CDR2 ANQGSEA. The CDR3, as DNA: TGCAGCGTTGACAGCTATGGCTACACCTTC. It is translated as CSVDSYGYTF. Based on the CDR3 plus reference TRBV29-1 and TRBJ1-2, the full variable domain is SAVISQKPSRDICQRGTSLTIQCQVDSQVTMMFWYRQQPGQSLTLIATANQGSEATYESGFVIDKFPISRPNLTFSTLTVSNMSPEDSSIYLCSVDSYGYTFGSGTRLTVV.

This clone was observed a few times. The V gene is TRBV27, the J gene TRBJ2-3; D is unclear. CDR3 length: 14 residues. CDR1 and CDR2 (germline): MNHEY, SMNVEV (reference sequence). Trimming took 0 bases from V and 6 from J, leaving 10 bases between them. DNA for the CDR3: TGTGCCAGCAGTTTATCCAGTCCCCAGGATACGCAGTATTTT. Translation gives CASSLSSPQDTQYF.

This clone was observed a handful of times. The rearrangement links TRBV6-6 to TRBJ1-1; 7 bases match TRBD1. The V gene's germline CDR1 is MNHNY and CDR2 SVGAGI (reference sequence). The CDR3 totals 12 residues. The CDR3: CVTGQLNTEAFF. The DNA of the CDR3 is TGTGTGACGGGACAGCTGAACACTGAAGCTTTCTTT.

The V gene is TRBV5-1, the J gene TRBJ2-3; 8 bases map to TRBD2. The germline CDR1 and CDR2 sequences are SGHRS and YFSETQ. The CDR3 totals 15 residues. V was clipped by 4 bases and J by 1 base; unmatched bases: 5. As DNA, the CDR3 is TGCGCCAGCAGCGCCGCGGGGGGCGGCACAGATACGCAGTATTTT. This codes for CASSAAGGGTDTQYF.

The chain recombines TRBV6-5 with TRBJ2-7; D possibly corresponds to TRBD2 (6 bases). There are 13 residues in the CDR3. CDR1 is MNHEY and CDR2 is SVGAGI in the germline V gene. Trimming cost V 5 bases and J 1 base, with 9 bases left between them. The CDR3 region is CASSGTGSYEQYF. DNA for the CDR3: TGTGCCAGCAGTGGGACTGGATCCTACGAGCAGTACTTC.

The chain uses TRBV7-8 and TRBJ2-3; 9 positions match TRBD2. The CDR3 sequence is 17 residues long. In germline, CDR1 is SGHVS, CDR2 FQNEAQ. Unmatched junction bases numbered 10, after V lost 0 bases and J lost 6 bases. In DNA, the CDR3 is TGTGCCAGCAGCTTAGCGGGGGTAGCGGGAGTGGGTGATACGCAGTATTTT. Translation: CASSLAGVAGVGDTQYF.

The CDR3 coding sequence is TGTGCCAGTAGTTATGGGGCTTTCCCTGAAGCTTTCTTT. Translating gives CASSYGAFPEAFF. This chain uses TRBV19 with TRBJ1-1; possible D gene TRBD1, 5 bases. Germline assignment: CDR1 LNHDA and CDR2 SQIVND (reference sequence). V was pared by 5 bases and J by 6 bases, with 13 bases between. The CDR3 is 13 amino acids.

CDR3 protein: CASGDRGRLGSPLHF. In nucleotides, the CDR3 is TGTGCCAGTGGAGACAGGGGGAGGCTTGGTTCACCCCTCCACTTT. This chain connects TRBV19 to TRBJ1-6; 9 nucleotides match TRBD1. The CDR3 covers 15 residues. Germline CDR1 reads LNHDA; CDR2 reads SQIVND (reference sequence). V was clipped by 8 bases and J by 9 bases; unmatched bases: 11.

A few counts support this clone. This chain's CDR3 is CASSNGLAYEQYF. The CDR3 coding sequence is TGTGCCAGCAGTAACGGACTGGCCTACGAGCAGTACTTC. The chain recombines TRBV6-5 with TRBJ2-7; the D gene is possibly TRBD2 (5 bases). CDR1 is MNHEY and CDR2 is SVGAGI in the germline V gene. The V gene lost 5 bases and the J gene lost 2 bases, with 10 bases spanning the gap. The CDR3 is 13 amino acids.

The rearrangement links TRBV7-9 to TRBJ2-5; D not resolved. CDR1 SEHNR and CDR2 FQNEAQ come from the germline V gene (reference sequence). This CDR3 is 13 amino acids long. V lost 5 bases and J lost 5, with 12 bases in between. CDR3 protein: CASSVRELETQYF. CDR3 in DNA: TGTGCCAGCAGCGTCCGCGAACTGGAGACCCAGTACTTC.

V usage is TRBV27 and J usage is TRBJ1-6, with D possibly TRBD1 on 5 matching bases. Germline-derived CDR1 and CDR2 are MNHEY and SMNVEV (reference sequence). Trimming shortened V by 3 bases and J by 9 bases, and 12 bases separated the two germline ends. The length of the CDR3 is 14 residues. The CDR3 DNA follows: TGTGCCAGCAGTTTCCCGGGGGGGGGTTCACCCCTCCACTTT. This codes for CASSFPGGGSPLHF.

This sequence joins TRBV5-4 and TRBJ2-5, with 14 bases lining up with TRBD2. Germline CDR1 reads SGHNT; CDR2 reads YYREEE (reference sequence). V was pared by 4 bases and J by 4 bases, with 18 bases of the junction left unmatched. The CDR3 sequence is 20 residues long. The CDR3 region has the DNA TGTGCCAGCAGCGACGTTCCGGGACTAGCGGGAGAAAGTGGTCGAGAGACCCAGTACTTC. Protein sequence: CASSDVPGLAGESGRETQYF.

V gene TRBV9 combines with J gene TRBJ1-1; D is unresolved. Germline loops: CDR1 SGDLS, CDR2 YYNGEE. The ends were cut back, 0 bases at V and 0 bases at J, with 6 bases in the middle. The CDR3 loop spans 14 amino acids. CDR3 protein: CASSVEQLNTEAFF. CDR3 nucleotide sequence: TGTGCCAGCAGCGTAGAACAGCTGAACACTGAAGCTTTCTTT.